The clone carrying this T cell receptor beta chain was counted between two and nine times. TCRdb passed the RT-PCR reads through MiXCR, listing each CDR3 protein once. Of 900,000 to 1,000,000 distinct CDR3 sequences in the sample, more than 15% were seen once. These data originate in a study of patients and donors after allogeneic stem cell transplantation. Trimming cost V 0 bases and J 2 bases; bases outside gene matches: 3. Germline loops: CDR1 SGHVS, CDR2 FQNEAQ. The CDR3 sequence is 17 residues long. The chain recombines TRBV7-8 with TRBJ1-5, with 11 bases fitting TRBD1. The sequence came from a human donor who was either an allogeneic HSCT recipient or a stem cell or donor lymphocyte infusion donor (not recorded which). It is not recorded whose cells these are; they may come from a transplant donor. Sequencing was performed on blood, either unsorted or a sorted T cell fraction (not recorded which). The CDR3 loop reads CASSLAGQGVGNQPQHF. The DNA for the CDR3 is TGTGCCAGCAGCTTAGCGGGACAGGGGGTTGGCAATCAGCCCCAGCATTTT.